What follows are 28 T cell receptor beta chains derived from one specimen sequenced in a study of blood T cell repertoires in COVID-19. The data were produced by immunoSEQ multiplex PCR, yet TCRdb's version contains in-frame clones alone and is incomplete. The sample lists some 110,000 clones, 70% to 85% seen once, with about 14% in the top ten. Sequencing was done on a sample of peripheral blood. Every receptor here comes from a woman aged 55-75 years with acute or convalescent COVID-19.

The chain has TRBV6-6 and TRBJ1-2; TRBD1 agrees at 8 bases. The ends lost 0 bases at V and 4 bases at J; junction bases unmatched: 7. Looked up from germline, CDR1 is MNHNY and CDR2 is SVGAGI (reference sequence). This CDR3 is built from 16 residues. In DNA form, the CDR3 reads TGTGCCAGCAGTTACTCCCCGGACAGGGTGGGCTATGGCTACACCTTC. Amino acids: CASSYSPDRVGYGYTF.

The chain employs TRBV4-2 and TRBJ2-7; 9 bases are shared with TRBD1. The J segment lost 6 bases and the V segment lost 3 bases, leaving 0 bases of the junction unmatched. Germline CDR1 and CDR2: LGHNA and YNFKEQ. The CDR3 length is 12 residues. CDR3 coding DNA: TGTGCCAGCAGCCAGGGACAGGGCGAGCAGTACTTC. Its translation is CASSQGQGEQYF.

This sequence joins TRBV27 and TRBJ2-3, with TRBD2 identical over 11 bases. Trimming cost V 5 bases and J 9 bases; bases outside gene matches: 25. This CDR3 region has 20 residues. The germline CDR1 and CDR2 sequences are MNHEY and SMNVEV (reference sequence). As DNA, the CDR3 is TGTGCCAGCAGTCCCCGTGGGGGGTCGACTAGCGGGGCGGCACGGGGCACGCAGTATTTT. As protein: CASSPRGGSTSGAARGTQYF.

In nucleotides, the CDR3 is TGTGCCAGCAGCCCCACGACAGGGGGGAACACTGAAGCTTTCTTT. Encoded protein: CASSPTTGGNTEAFF. This rearrangement joins TRBV3-1 (or the pseudogene TRBV3-2) to TRBJ1-1; 9 nucleotides match TRBD1. V was clipped by 4 bases and J by 1 base; unmatched bases: 4. The V gene's germline CDR1 is LGHDT and CDR2 YNNKEL (reference sequence). The CDR3 runs to 15 residues.

The J gene is TRBJ2-5, the V gene TRBV7-9, with TRBD1 matching 7 bases. V shed 3 bases, J shed 5 bases, and the junction held 12 bases outside the gene matches. The CDR3 runs 16 residues. Germline V gene data show CDR1 as SEHNR and CDR2 as FQNEAQ (reference sequence). The chain's CDR3 is CASSFGDQGVRETQYF. As DNA, the CDR3 is TGTGCCAGCAGCTTCGGTGATCAGGGGGTCCGCGAGACCCAGTACTTC.

This chain joins TRBV11-1 and TRBJ2-1; 10 bases are shared with TRBD1. The CDR3 consists of 14 residues. CDR1 and CDR2 from the germline V gene are SGHAT and FQDESV (reference sequence). Losses at the gene ends were 4 bases for V and 8 bases for J; bases not matched to a gene: 5. The CDR3 region has the DNA TGTGCCAGCAGCTCCCCGACAGGGGGCGATGAGCAGTTCTTC. It specifies CASSSPTGGDEQFF. Drawing the rest from reference TRBV11-1 and TRBJ2-1, the complete variable domain is EAEVAQSPRYKITEKSQAVAFWCDPISGHATLYWYRQILGQGPELLVQFQDESVVDDSQLPKDRFSAERLKGVDSTLKIQPAELGDSAMYLCASSSPTGGDEQFFGPGTRLTVL.

The chain combines TRBV9 with TRBJ2-3; 10 bases line up with TRBD2. Germline values: CDR1 SGDLS, CDR2 YYNGEE. J gave up 5 bases and V 0 bases, and 9 bases lay outside the gene matches. CDR3 length equals 17 residues. The CDR3 spells CASSVAGTSGTVDTQYF. In DNA, the CDR3 is TGTGCCAGCAGCGTAGCCGGTACTAGCGGGACCGTAGATACGCAGTATTTT.

The chain is built from TRBV5-5 and TRBJ1-1; D is undetermined. This CDR3 contains 14 residues. Trimming left V 3 bases short and J 1 base short, with 10 bases between. CDR1 is SGHKS and CDR2 is YYEKEE in the germline V gene (reference sequence). The CDR3 loop is CASSWQPRNTEAFF. The CDR3 DNA sequence: TGTGCCAGCAGCTGGCAACCCAGGAACACTGAAGCTTTCTTT.

The rearrangement links TRBV7-6 to TRBJ1-3; D gene ambiguous. CDR1 and CDR2 (germline): SGHVS, FNYEAQ. V was clipped by 5 bases and J by 0 bases, with 14 bases between them. CDR3 length equals 16 residues. The CDR3 reads CASSSRTTSSGNTIYF. The CDR3 bases are TGTGCCAGCAGCAGCCGGACGACTAGCTCTGGAAACACCATATATTTT.

In the case of this clone: The junction does not match germline at one end; this may be a read error. CDR3 protein: CASSQAGYGYTF. The CDR3 DNA reads as TGTGCCAGCAGTCAAGCCGGCTATGGCTACACCTTC. The chain couples TRBV3-1 (or the pseudogene TRBV3-2) to TRBJ1-2; D not certain. This CDR3 contains 12 residues. Germline CDR1 is LGHDT and CDR2 is YNNKEL (reference sequence).

The CDR3 region has the DNA TGCAGCGAGTCAGGGGGCGAGGGCTATGGCTACACCTTC. Translated: CSESGGEGYGYTF. J is TRBJ1-2 and V is TRBV29-1, with 8 positions matching TRBD1. The V and J ends lost 7 bases and 4 bases, in that order; junction bases with no gene match: 8. Germline-derived CDR1 and CDR2 are SQVTM and ANQGSEA. CDR3 length equals 13 residues.

This clone occurred a few times. The V and J genes are TRBV5-4 and TRBJ2-5, with TRBD1 as a possible D gene (6 bases). The CDR3 sequence is 17 residues long. CDR1 and CDR2 from the germline V gene are SGHNT and YYREEE (reference sequence). The V gene lost 2 bases and the J gene lost 2 bases, with 19 bases spanning the gap. CDR3 region: CASSFNGRGNTQETQYF. The DNA for the CDR3 is TGTGCCAGCAGCTTCAATGGCAGGGGTAACACACAAGAGACCCAGTACTTC.

J is TRBJ1-1 and V is TRBV2; 7 bases agree with TRBD1. Trimming at V came to 6 bases and at J to 3 bases, leaving 10 bases not matched to a gene. The CDR3 is made up of 15 amino acids. Germline V CDR1 and CDR2: SNHLY, FYNNEI. Here the CDR3 DNA reads TGTGCCAGCAGACAACAGGGGCCGGGGGACACTGAAGCTTTCTTT. It translates to CASRQQGPGDTEAFF.

The genes are TRBV5-4 and TRBJ1-2; 9 bases fit TRBD1. Germline CDR1 reads SGHNT; CDR2 reads YYREEE (reference sequence). After removal of 3 bases from V and 7 bases from J, the junction contained 13 bases not matched to a gene. The length of the CDR3 is 16 residues. The CDR3 nucleotides are TGTGCCAGCAGCTCGATTATCCTCACAGGGGGCGGTGGCTACACCTTC. Protein sequence: CASSSIILTGGGGYTF.

The rearrangement uses TRBV3-1 (or the pseudogene TRBV3-2) and TRBJ1-1; the match to TRBD1 covers 8 bases. Germline V lookup: CDR1 LGHDT, CDR2 YNNKEL (reference sequence). The CDR3 is made up of 14 amino acids. V was clipped by 5 bases and J by 4 bases; unmatched bases: 6. The CDR3 bases are TGTGCCAGCAGCTCCCGGGACAGGAGCACTGAAGCTTTCTTT. Amino acid sequence: CASSSRDRSTEAFF.

The J gene is TRBJ2-1, the V gene TRBV5-1; TRBD2 matches at 12 bases. Germline V CDR1 and CDR2: SGHRS, YFSETQ. Germline trimming cut 0 bases from V and 9 bases from J; bases unmatched to any gene: 7. This CDR3 is built from 16 residues. CDR3 coding DNA: TGCGCCAGCAGCTTGGCCCCGGGACTAGCGGGTAGTGAGCAGTTCTTC. Translation gives CASSLAPGLAGSEQFF. Full variable domain (remainder filled in from reference TRBV5-1 and TRBJ2-1): KAGVTQTPRYLIKTRGQQVTLSCSPISGHRSVSWYQQTPGQGLQFLFEYFSETQRNKGNFPGRFSGRQFSNSRSEMNVSTLELGDSALYLCASSLAPGLAGSEQFFGPGTRLTVL.

V is TRBV5-1 and J is TRBJ2-3; D unclear. CDR1 SGHRS and CDR2 YFSETQ come from the germline V gene. This CDR3 is built from 14 residues. Trimming removed 5 bases from V and 2 bases from J, with 12 bases in between. CDR3 residues: CASRPLPATDTQYF. In DNA, the CDR3 is TGCGCCAGCAGGCCACTACCTGCCACAGATACGCAGTATTTT. The variable domain in full, completed from reference TRBV5-1 and TRBJ2-3, reads KAGVTQTPRYLIKTRGQQVTLSCSPISGHRSVSWYQQTPGQGLQFLFEYFSETQRNKGNFPGRFSGRQFSNSRSEMNVSTLELGDSALYLCASRPLPATDTQYFGPGTRLTVL.

V gene TRBV30 combines with J gene TRBJ2-4, with D maybe TRBD2 (5 bases). Germline V gene lookup returns CDR1 GTSNPN and CDR2 SVGIG (reference sequence). V lost 2 bases and J 1 base, leaving 6 bases between the germline ends. This CDR3 has 13 residues. The CDR3 loop reads CAWSRGAKNIQYF. The CDR3 DNA is TGTGCCTGGAGTCGCGGGGCCAAAAACATTCAGTACTTC.

The gene calls are TRBV18 and TRBJ2-1; 10 bases are shared with TRBD1. Germline V gene lookup returns CDR1 KGHSH and CDR2 LQKENI. V gave up 3 bases and J gave up 5 bases; unmatched junction bases: 16. The CDR3 covers 19 residues. The CDR3 sequence is CASSPTSFLGQGEDNEQFF. The CDR3 DNA is TGTGCCAGCTCACCTACTTCATTCCTTGGACAGGGGGAAGACAATGAGCAGTTCTTC.

The V call is TRBV6-5, the J call TRBJ1-2; TRBD1 aligns across 8 bases. Trimming removed 5 bases from V and 0 bases from J; junction bases left unmatched: 5. Germline loops: CDR1 MNHEY, CDR2 SVGAGI. CDR3 length: 15 amino acids. The CDR3 spells CASSRQGFANYGYTF. The CDR3 nucleotides are TGTGCCAGCAGTCGACAGGGGTTTGCTAACTATGGCTACACCTTC.

This clone came up once. The genes are TRBV29-1 and TRBJ1-1, with 8 bases aligning to TRBD1. There are 14 residues in the CDR3. Germline CDR1 reads SQVTM; CDR2 reads ANQGSEA. V shed 4 bases and J 1 base; nucleotides not matched to a gene: 5. The CDR3 nucleotides read TGCAGCGTTGCGGACAGGGACGGGAACACTGAAGCTTTCTTT. Translation gives CSVADRDGNTEAFF.

V and J are TRBV6-1 and TRBJ2-1; D possibly corresponds to TRBD1 (5 bases). Germline V lookup: CDR1 MNHNS, CDR2 SASEGT. V was cut by 2 bases and J by 3 bases, with 11 bases left in between. This CDR3 has 15 amino acids. CDR3 nucleotide sequence: TGTGCCAGCAGTGAAAGCTGGGGCAGCTACAATGAGCAGTTCTTC. It translates to CASSESWGSYNEQFF.

There are a few counts of this clone. The chain carries TRBV6-5 and TRBJ2-7; D might be TRBD2 (5 bases). CDR1 and CDR2 (germline): MNHEY, SVGAGI. This CDR3 contains 14 residues. The V gene lost 5 bases and the J gene lost 2 bases, with 13 bases spanning the gap. The CDR3 loop reads CASSLSGLPYEQYF. Here the CDR3 DNA reads TGTGCCAGCAGTCTCAGCGGTCTGCCCTACGAGCAGTACTTC.

The chain joins TRBV14 to TRBJ1-5; 8 nucleotides align to TRBD1. CDR3 length: 21 amino acids. CDR1 is SGHDN and CDR2 is FVKESK in the germline V gene. V lost 0 bases, J lost 3 bases, and 19 bases stayed unmatched. The CDR3 protein is CASSQDGIGLETGDSNQPQHF. The CDR3 region has the DNA TGTGCCAGCAGCCAAGATGGGATCGGGTTGGAGACAGGGGATTCCAATCAGCCCCAGCATTTT.

V gene TRBV6-2 or TRBV6-3 combines with J gene TRBJ2-7; perhaps TRBD1 as D (6 bases). The V end was cut by 6 bases, the J end by 5 bases, with 17 bases between. The germline V gene has CDR1 MNHEY and CDR2 SVGEGT. The CDR3 spans 14 residues. DNA of the CDR3: TGTGCCAGCAGCCTTCAGGGGCTTTACGACGAGCAGTACTTC. This sequence encodes CASSLQGLYDEQYF.

The CDR3 DNA is TGTGCCAGCAGTTCTCCTAGCGGAGCAGCGACCCAGTACTTC. Translation gives CASSSPSGAATQYF. The chain carries TRBV6-5 and TRBJ2-5; 7 nucleotides match TRBD2. CDR3 length equals 14 residues. V dropped 4 bases and J dropped 7; count of bases not matched to a gene: 9. Looked up from germline, CDR1 is MNHEY and CDR2 is SVGAGI.

The genes are TRBV7-2 and TRBJ1-1; TRBD1 agrees at 9 bases. V lost 4 bases, J lost 6 bases, and 3 bases stayed unmatched. In germline, CDR1 is SGHTA, CDR2 FQGNSA. The CDR3 extends over 13 amino acids. This CDR3 is CASSSDRGAEAFF. CDR3 coding DNA: TGTGCCAGCAGCTCAGACAGGGGGGCTGAAGCTTTCTTT.

This chain joins TRBV4-1 and TRBJ1-4; no definite D call. Germline loops: CDR1 MGHRA, CDR2 YSYEKL. The CDR3 is 16 residues long. Trimming shortened V by 4 bases and J by 0 bases, and 12 bases separated the two germline ends. DNA for the CDR3: TGCGCCAGCAGCCTCTCGACACCTGCAACTAATGAAAAACTGTTTTTT. Translation gives CASSLSTPATNEKLFF.